The T cell receptor (beta chain) under discussion was sequenced for a study of shared clonotypes between healthy human individuals. Whole-study context: Donors consisted of a couple of women and three men between 18 and 49.

Replicate PCRs for unsorted PBMC used approximately 320 ng DNA (about 30,000 T cell genomes). Using immunoSEQ multiplex PCR, the repertoire was profiled, and TCRdb retains in-frame clones only, with some absent. This sample yields about 460,000 clones, of which roughly four fifths are seen a single time; around 12% belongs to the top ten. Study-level points and caveats: Expectations were that clonotype sharing among donors would be affected by sequencing depth.

Each sample came from a Caucasian adult donor living in Nashville, Tennessee. Worth noting for this clone: The antigen is not known.

This CDR3 contains 14 residues. Trimming stripped 6 bases from V and 1 base from J, with 12 bases between. The germline V gene encodes CDR1 MDHEN and CDR2 SYDVKM. The V call is TRBV28, the J call TRBJ1-1; no reliable D call. The clonotype comes from a woman aged 40 to 50 in good health. Some clones in this sample may be carry-over from other donors' samples. The specimen was PBMCs. As DNA, the CDR3 is TGTGCCAGCAGGCGGCTACTGCAGAACACTGAAGCTTTCTTT. Its protein product is CASRRLLQNTEAFF.